This T cell receptor beta chain originates from a study of T cells after yellow fever vaccination. TCRdb used MiXCR to reprocess the 5' RACE reads, holding one entry per CDR3 protein. The table has a few hundred thousand distinct CDR3 sequences, under 5% seen once. The CDR3 consists of 14 residues. Trimming at V came to 5 bases and at J to 5 bases, leaving 10 bases not matched to a gene. Germline V lookup: CDR1 SQVTM, CDR2 ANQGSEA. The genes are TRBV29-1 and TRBJ2-3; 7 bases map to TRBD2. The clonotype comes from a man between 18 and 29 years old who received the YFV17D yellow fever vaccine. Here the sequenced sample was PBMCs, taken 5 days after the yellow fever booster vaccination. The CDR3 sequence: CSVRSGRREDTQYF. The CDR3 region has the DNA TGCAGCGTTCGTAGCGGGCGGCGGGAAGATACGCAGTATTTT.